A selection of T cell receptor delta chains follows, all from one sample in a study of human gamma delta and Vdelta1 T cells. TCRdb reanalyzed the PCR reads using CATT. The data contain about 4,100 delta-chain clones, 20% to 30% of them singletons. Sequenced input: naive CD27+ Vdelta1 gamma-delta T cells from blood. Every receptor here comes from a human donor in good health. Both conserved end residues are part of each CDR3. The D gene is left open where the match is weak. Not every row has a clone size; where given, it reads once, few, many or a size class.

TRDJ1 | TRDD3 | hyperexpanded | 19 | TRDV1 | TGTGCTCTGGACCTCCCTTCCCTATCCTTACTGGGGGATACCGATAAACTCATCTTT | CALDLPSLSLLGDTDKLIF
TRDJ1 | - | - | 14 | TRDV1 | TGTGCTCTTGGGTATTTCCCCATGAGTAGTGGACTCATCTTT | CALGYFPMSSGLIF
TRDJ1 | TRDD3 | - | 21 | TRDV1 | TGTGCTCTTGTAATGAAGGCCTTCCTACTGGGGGATACGGGGTACACCGATAAACTCATCTTT | CALVMKAFLLGDTGYTDKLIF
TRDJ1 | - | few | 17 | TRDV1 | TGTGCTCTTGGGTTCTTCCTACGAAGGGGGGATGGCAATAAACTCATCTTT | CALGFFLRRGDGNKLIF
TRDJ1 | TRDD3 | medium-sized | 23 | TRDV1 | TGTGCTCTTGGGGAACTTTCGGCCCACGGGGTACTGGGGGGGATACGGTACACCGATAAACTCATCTTT | CALGELSAHGVLGGIRYTDKLIF
TRDJ1 | TRDD3 | few | 18 | TRDV2 | TGTGCGAGCCTTCCTCTGGGGGATACGCGAGAGGACACCGATAAACTCATCTTT | CASLPLGDTREDTDKLIF
TRDJ1 | TRDD3 | - | 17 | TRDV1 | TGTGCTCTTGGGGAATTATATGGGGGGATACGCGCCGATAAACTCATCTTT | CALGELYGGIRADKLIF
TRDJ1 | - | - | 15 | TRDV1 | TGTGCTCTTGGGGAACATGGGGGTTACACCGATAAACTCATCTTT | CALGEHGGYTDKLIF
TRDJ1 | TRDD3 | few | 21 | TRDV1 | TGTGCTCTTGGGGAATTGCCTCCGTACTGGGGGTCCCCCTCGTACACCGATAAACTCATCTTT | CALGELPPYWGSPSYTDKLIF
TRDJ1 | TRDD3 | - | 25 | TRDV1 | TGTGCTCTTGGGGAACTAGCCCAGCCCTACCTACTGGGGGTGGCGGTAGCGATTTTGGCCGATAAACTCATCTTT | CALGELAQPYLLGVAVAILADKLIF
TRDJ1 | - | - | 17 | TRDV1 | TGTGCTCTTGTCGCCATCGCGGGGCCACCTTACACCGATAAACTCATCTTT | CALVAIAGPPYTDKLIF
TRDJ1 | - | few | 20 | TRDV1 | TGTGCTCTTGGGCCATTCGGCCTACGACTCCTGGGGATCCCGAACGATAAACTCATCTTT | CALGPFGLRLLGIPNDKLIF
TRDJ1 | - | - | 20 | TRDV1 | TGTGCTCTTGGGGAACCCCTACGAAAGGGAGTCTACTGGGTGCGGGGTAAACTCATCTTT | CALGEPLRKGVYWVRGKLIF
TRDJ1 | TRDD3 | - | 22 | TRDV1 | TGTGCTCTTGGGGAAGCCCTATTCGGGGATACGCGGCGGACTGTAAACACCGATAAACTCATCTTT | CALGEALFGDTRRTVNTDKLIF
TRDJ1 | TRDD3 | - | 19 | TRDV1 | TGTGCTCTTGGGGAACTAGTTACTCCTCCCACCGACTGGGGGATGCAGCTCATCTTT | CALGELVTPPTDWGMQLIF
TRDJ1 | - | - | 20 | TRDV1 | TGTGCTCTTGGGGGATCGTGTGGGCCCCGAGGGGCCGTGTACACCGATAAACTCATCTTT | CALGGSCGPRGAVYTDKLIF
TRDJ1 | TRDD3 | - | 24 | TRDV1 | TGTGCTCTTGGGGAACTCTTACCCTTCCTACGCTCGCACCCTGGGGGATACAACACCGATAAACTCATCTTT | CALGELLPFLRSHPGGYNTDKLIF
TRDJ1 | - | - | 13 | TRDV1 | TGTGCTCTTGGGGACACTTCGGTGGATAAACTCATCTTT | CALGDTSVDKLIF
TRDJ2 | TRDD3 | - | 23 | TRDV1 | TGTGCTCTTGGGGAACCACAAAAGGGGCAACCTAGTACTGGGGGATACGGGGCAGCACAACTCTTCTTT | CALGEPQKGQPSTGGYGAAQLFF
TRDJ1 | - | - | 18 | TRDV1 | TGTGCTCTTGGGGAATTCGCCTTGGGGAATTACTGGCTGACTAAACTCATCTTT | CALGEFALGNYWLTKLIF
TRDJ1 | TRDD3 | - | 22 | TRDV1 | TGTGCTCTTGGGGATACCTGCGGTGTGGATCTAGACTGGGGTCTGTACACCGATAAACTCATCTTT | CALGDTCGVDLDWGLYTDKLIF
TRDJ1 | TRDD3 | - | 17 | TRDV1 | TGTGCTCTTGGGGAATACTGTCTGGGGGTTTACACCGATAAACTCATCTTT | CALGEYCLGVYTDKLIF
TRDJ1 | TRDD3 | few | 18 | TRDV1 | TGTGCTCTTGGGGAACTAGTACTGGGGGTCCCCCCATCCGATAAACTCATCTTT | CALGELVLGVPPSDKLIF
TRDJ1 | TRDD3 | - | 21 | TRDV1 | TGTGCTCTTGGGGTCCTGTTTCTGGGGGATACGCGGTTCCCCTACACCGATAAACTCATCTTT | CALGVLFLGDTRFPYTDKLIF
TRDJ1 | TRDD2 | large | 25 | TRDV1 | TGTGCTCTTGGGGGCATCTCAGCCCTGGCCTTCCTACGTTTAGGGCCCCTGGATAACACCGATAAACTCATCTTT | CALGGISALAFLRLGPLDNTDKLIF
TRDJ1 | - | - | 17 | TRDV1 | TGTGCTCTTGGGGAACGCGTCCTTATTATGTACACCGATAAACTCATCTTT | CALGERVLIMYTDKLIF
TRDJ1 | TRDD3 | few | 19 | TRDV1 | TGTGCTCTTGGGGCCATAGAGGGCTACTGGGGGAGAAACACCGATAAACTCATCTTT | CALGAIEGYWGRNTDKLIF
TRDJ1 | - | - | 19 | TRDV1 | TGTGCTCTTGGGTCACCTTGGCCGGTGGATTGGGTACTGGGAGATAAACTCATCTTT | CALGSPWPVDWVLGDKLIF
TRDJ1 | TRDD3 | - | 17 | TRDV2 | TGTGCCTGTGACCGAGTTCGTACTGGGGGATGGTCAAAGAAGCTCATCTTT | CACDRVRTGGWSKKLIF
TRDJ1 | TRDD3 | - | 21 | TRDV1 | TGTGCTCTTGGGGAACCCCAACTGACCAGGCTTGGGGGATACGCCCTAGATAAACTCATCTTT | CALGEPQLTRLGGYALDKLIF
TRDJ1 | - | few | 12 | TRDV1 | TGTGCTCTTGGGGAGCCTGATCGCAGACTCATCTTT | CALGEPDRRLIF
TRDJ1 | TRDD3 | - | 23 | TRDV1 | TGTGCTCTTGGGGAGCCCACTAGGGACCCCTCCACTGGGGGATACTCATACACCGATAAACTCATCTTT | CALGEPTRDPSTGGYSYTDKLIF
TRDJ1 | - | few | 21 | TRDV1 | TGTGCTCTTGGGGAACTAGTTAAACTCTCGGAGTGGGGGCGGAACACCGATAAACTCATCTTT | CALGELVKLSEWGRNTDKLIF
TRDJ1 | TRDD3 | few | 23 | TRDV1 | TGTGCTCTTGGGGAGGCAATACCCTCTTCCACTTCGTACTGGGGGATACGCGACGATAAACTCATCTTT | CALGEAIPSSTSYWGIRDDKLIF
TRDJ1 | - | few | 18 | TRDV1 | TGTGCTCTTGGGGAGTCTTTTTATTTCCCCAAGTACACCGATAAACTCATCTTT | CALGESFYFPKYTDKLIF
TRDJ1 | - | - | 17 | TRAV29/DV5 | TGTGCAGCAAGCCTTAGACGTAATCCTCTGCACACCGATAAACTCATCTTT | CAASLRRNPLHTDKLIF
TRDJ1 | TRDD3 | many | 21 | TRDV1 | TGTGCTCTTGGGGAACTCCCTTCCGAAGGACTGGGGGGGAAGTACACCGATAAACTCATCTTT | CALGELPSEGLGGKYTDKLIF
TRDJ1 | TRDD3 | - | 19 | TRDV2 | TGTGCCTGTGACCTAGAACTGGGGGATACGCGAGGGGACACCGATAAACTCATCTTT | CACDLELGDTRGDTDKLIF
TRDJ1 | - | - | 19 | TRDV1 | TGTGCTCTTGGGGAACTGACCCGCGTCCGCCTGGGACCCACCGATAAACTCATCTTT | CALGELTRVRLGPTDKLIF
TRDJ1 | TRDD2 | few | 22 | TRDV1 | TGTGCTCTTGGGGAACTAAAATACGGCCTTCCTAAAGTACTGGGACGGCCCGATAAACTCATCTTT | CALGELKYGLPKVLGRPDKLIF
TRDJ1 | - | - | 18 | TRDV1 | TGTGCTCTTGGGGAAGTAGCCTTCCCTATCTTGTACACCGATAAACTCATCTTT | CALGEVAFPILYTDKLIF
TRDJ1 | - | - | 19 | TRDV1 | TGTGCTCTTCTGACGACCCTTCCTACGAACGGGATACGAACCGATAAACTCATCTTT | CALLTTLPTNGIRTDKLIF
TRDJ1 | TRDD3 | few | 22 | TRDV1 | TGTGCTCTTGGGGAATTTTTCCTCGTGTTCTCTGGGGGATACCCGTACACCGATAAACTCATCTTT | CALGEFFLVFSGGYPYTDKLIF